These 29 T cell receptor beta chains were all obtained from the same sample, sequenced in a study of T-cell memory formation after mild COVID-19. TCRdb itself ran the 5' RACE reads through MiXCR, one entry per CDR3 protein. The data show 29,000 or so distinct CDR3 sequences, with 12% seen just once and around 15% held by the top ten. Sequenced sample: PBMCs or a T cell subset sorted from them (not recorded which). The receptor source for this set is an adult woman who had mild COVID-19 (a few samples of this study predate the infection). Cell type and time point are not known.

As for this clonotype: A much bigger clone sits one base away, suggesting this may be a read error. The chain employs TRBV3-1 and TRBJ2-7, with 10 nucleotides matching TRBD2. This CDR3 spans 17 amino acids. Germline-derived CDR1 and CDR2 are LGHDT and YNNKEL (reference sequence). In DNA form, the CDR3 reads TGTGCCAGCAGCCAAGTCCTAGCGGGAGCCTCATCCTACGAGCCGTACTTC. Protein: CASSQVLAGASSYEPYF.

This clonotype was detected many times. V gene TRBV11-2 combines with J gene TRBJ2-2, with D tentatively TRBD2 (7 bases). V was trimmed by 5 bases and J by 5 bases, leaving 21 bases between them. Looked up from germline, CDR1 is SGHAT and CDR2 is FQNNGV. The CDR3 covers 17 residues. This chain's CDR3 is CASSPQILGGRTGELFF. For the CDR3, the DNA is TGTGCCAGCAGCCCCCAAATTTTGGGGGGGCGGACCGGGGAGCTGTTTTTT.

The chain carries TRBV10-2 and TRBJ1-1, with a possible D match to TRBD1 (5 bases). Trimming stripped 6 bases from V and 5 bases from J, with 13 bases between. The CDR3 loop spans 13 amino acids. Germline loops: CDR1 WSHSY, CDR2 SAAADI. In nucleotides, the CDR3 is TGCGCCAGCAGACCTCGGAAGGGGACTGAAGCTTTCTTT. Translation gives CASRPRKGTEAFF.

This clonotype is classed as large. This chain connects TRBV19 to TRBJ1-1; 9 nucleotides align to TRBD1. V lost 7 bases to trimming and J lost 10 bases; unmatched junction nucleotides: 19. Germline-derived CDR1 and CDR2 are LNHDA and SQIVND (reference sequence). The CDR3 has 16 amino acids. In DNA, the CDR3 is TGTGCCAGTATCGGGACAGGGTCTCGAGTATCAGGGGGAGCTTTCTTT. Amino acid sequence: CASIGTGSRVSGGAFF.

CDR3 bases: TGTGCCAGCAGCTTAGTGGGCGGACAGAGTTACAATGAGCAGTTCTTC. The encoded protein is CASSLVGGQSYNEQFF. The rearrangement uses TRBV7-6 and TRBJ2-1; perhaps TRBD1 as D (6 bases). Germline V gene data show CDR1 as SGHVS and CDR2 as FNYEAQ. V was trimmed by 1 base and J by 4 bases, leaving 14 bases between them. This CDR3 contains 16 residues.

This rearrangement joins TRBV5-1 to TRBJ2-7, with 9 bases aligning to TRBD2. This CDR3 region has 16 residues. Germline trimming cut 0 bases from V and 2 bases from J; bases unmatched to any gene: 6. Germline V CDR1 and CDR2: SGHRS, YFSETQ. For the CDR3, the DNA is TGCGCCAGCAGCTTGGACGGCGGGAGGGCCGCCTACGAGCAGTACTTC. Protein product: CASSLDGGRAAYEQYF.

The table lists this clonotype with many counts. This sequence joins TRBV25-1 and TRBJ2-7, with a weak D call TRBD1 (5 bases). The CDR3 sequence is 14 residues long. In germline, CDR1 is MGHDK, CDR2 SYGVNS. V was cut by 5 bases and J by 1 base, with 12 bases left in between. In DNA, the CDR3 is TGTGCCAGCAGTTACCCAGGGCTGTCCTACGAGCAGTACTTC. Translated, it gives CASSYPGLSYEQYF.

This clonotype was counted ten times or more. This sequence joins TRBV27 and TRBJ1-2; D might be TRBD1 (5 bases). Germline CDR1 is MNHEY and CDR2 is SMNVEV (reference sequence). Deletions cut 7 bases from V and 8 bases from J, with 20 bases between. The CDR3 consists of 14 residues. DNA for the CDR3: TGTGCCAGCACTAGAATCGGGGGATTAGGGGGCTACACCTTC. Its translation is CASTRIGGLGGYTF.

This chain joins TRBV7-2 and TRBJ2-5; 8 positions match TRBD2. V lost 11 bases, J lost 2 bases, and 10 bases stayed unmatched. Germline CDR1 SGHTA, CDR2 FQGNSA. The CDR3 contains 14 residues. CDR3 loop: CAEQSGGEQETQYF. As DNA, the CDR3 is TGTGCCGAGCAGAGCGGGGGCGAACAAGAGACCCAGTACTTC.

This clonotype was seen ten or more times. The rearrangement joins TRBV18 to TRBJ2-1, with D possibly matching TRBD1 (6 bases). The V end lost 2 bases, the J end lost 5 bases, and 10 bases lay between the germline ends. The length of the CDR3 is 14 residues. Germline values: CDR1 KGHSH, CDR2 LQKENI. The CDR3 loop is CASSPNRDNNEQFF. CDR3 nucleotide sequence: TGTGCCAGCTCACCAAACAGGGACAACAATGAGCAGTTCTTC.

The table lists this clonotype with many counts. The V gene is TRBV4-3, the J gene TRBJ2-1, with 16 bases fitting TRBD2. Germline V gene sequence: CDR1 LGHNA, CDR2 YSLEER. This CDR3 has 24 residues. V lost 0 bases and J lost 6; bases outside the gene matches: 23. CDR3 bases: TGCGCCAGCAGCCAAGATCGGGTAAAACCCGAGACAGGGACTAGCGGGAGGGCCGGCAATGAGCAGTTCTTC. Translated, it gives CASSQDRVKPETGTSGRAGNEQFF.

This clonotype has a count of ten or more. This chain links TRBV11-3 with TRBJ2-3; no clear D gene. The length of the CDR3 is 13 residues. Between the trimmed V and J ends, which lost 5 bases and 5 bases, there was a span of 11 bases. CDR1 and CDR2 (germline): SGHNT, YENEEA. DNA for the CDR3: TGTGCCAGCAGCCTGAACTACCGAGATACGCAGTATTTT. Translated: CASSLNYRDTQYF.

This clonotype was counted many times. A read error may account for a junction end that differs from germline. V gene TRBV4-2 combines with J gene TRBJ2-1, with a weak D call TRBD2 (6 bases). The germline V gene has CDR1 LGHNA and CDR2 YNFKEQ. The CDR3 runs 16 residues. CDR3 protein: CASSKEGLASNNEQFF. The CDR3 DNA follows: TGTGCCAGCAGCAAAGAGGGACTGGCAAGTAACAATGAGCAGTTCTTC.

In this sample, this clonotype turned up many times. The chain uses TRBV3-1 and TRBJ2-7; the match to TRBD2 covers 12 bases. V trimming: 3 bases; J trimming: 7 bases; junction bases outside the gene matches: 22. Germline V CDR1 and CDR2: LGHDT, YNNKEL (reference sequence). The CDR3 is made up of 20 amino acids. CDR3 region: CASSHSTTSGRRALRREQYF. The DNA for the CDR3 is TGTGCCAGCAGCCACTCGACGACTAGCGGGAGAAGGGCCCTTAGAAGGGAGCAGTACTTC.

This clonotype was seen many times. J is TRBJ2-3 and V is TRBV9; 7 bases map to TRBD2. This CDR3 is built from 13 residues. Germline values: CDR1 SGDLS, CDR2 YYNGEE. V shed 7 bases and J 4 bases; nucleotides not matched to a gene: 6. The CDR3 sequence is CASGGDWADTQYF. In nucleotides, the CDR3 is TGTGCCAGCGGGGGGGACTGGGCAGATACGCAGTATTTT.

Ten or more counts support this clonotype. The V gene is TRBV27, the J gene TRBJ2-3; maybe TRBD1 (6 bases). This CDR3 has 16 residues. Trimming shortened V by 2 bases and J by 6 bases, and 18 bases separated the two germline ends. Germline V gene data show CDR1 as MNHEY and CDR2 as SMNVEV (reference sequence). CDR3 protein: CASSLIGVTGTDTQYF. In DNA form, the CDR3 reads TGTGCCAGCAGTTTAATAGGGGTCACAGGGACGGATACGCAGTATTTT.

This clonotype came up many times. The chain links TRBV25-1 to TRBJ1-1; D remains unclear. Germline assignment: CDR1 MGHDK and CDR2 SYGVNS. Trimming took off 1 base at V and 8 bases at J, with 11 bases between the two ends. The CDR3 loop spans 13 amino acids. The CDR3 is CASSEWKGGEAFF. The CDR3 region has the DNA TGTGCCAGCAGTGAATGGAAAGGCGGAGAAGCTTTCTTT.

This clonotype was seen ten or more times. This chain joins TRBV4-3 and TRBJ2-1, with 7 bases matching TRBD2. J was trimmed by 4 bases and V by 5 bases; bases with no gene match: 8. Germline CDR1 LGHNA, CDR2 YSLEER. The CDR3 contains 15 residues. CDR3: CASSSTSEKYNEQFF. Written as DNA, the CDR3 is TGCGCCAGCAGCTCAACTAGCGAAAAATACAATGAGCAGTTCTTC.

V gene TRBV6-1 combines with J gene TRBJ2-3; 7 bases map to TRBD2. The CDR3 sequence is 14 residues long. The V gene end was trimmed by 3 bases and the J gene end by 1 base; junction bases not matched to a gene: 1. CDR1 MNHNS and CDR2 SASEGT come from the germline V gene. The chain's CDR3 is CASSEGLRTDTQYF. As DNA, the CDR3 is TGTGCCAGCAGTGAGGGACTACGCACAGATACGCAGTATTTT.

This clonotype was recorded many times. The CDR3 loop is CASSLGQLSGNTIYF. The CDR3 DNA sequence: TGTGCCAGCAGCCTAGGACAGCTCTCTGGAAACACCATATATTTT. The chain recombines TRBV3-1 with TRBJ1-3; D may be TRBD1 (6 bases). V gave up 4 bases and J gave up 0 bases, with 10 bases separating them. The CDR3 sequence is 15 residues long. CDR1 LGHDT and CDR2 YNNKEL come from the germline V gene (reference sequence).

This clonotype was observed many times. This chain connects TRBV6-5 to TRBJ2-2; 9 bases map to TRBD2. The CDR3 is made up of 15 amino acids. CDR1 is MNHEY and CDR2 is SVGAGI in the germline V gene. The V segment lost 7 bases and the J segment 2 bases; nucleotides outside the gene matches: 5. The CDR3 loop reads CASTERGANTGELFF. The CDR3, as DNA: TGTGCCAGCACTGAGCGGGGGGCTAACACCGGGGAGCTGTTTTTT.

In its sample, this clonotype was seen many times. The chain recombines TRBV20-1 with TRBJ2-7; D unclear. Germline values: CDR1 DFQATT, CDR2 SNEGSKA (reference sequence). The V end lost 1 base, the J end lost 1 base, and 8 bases lay between the germline ends. CDR3 length: 13 residues. CDR3: CSARVGPSYEQYF. CDR3 nucleotides: TGCAGTGCTAGAGTAGGGCCTTCCTACGAGCAGTACTTC.

A few counts support this clonotype. No DNA is shown, since the ends of the CDR3 on it are uncertain; the CDR3 is the one TCRdb lists. The chain is built from TRBV29-1 and TRBJ2-2. Germline V gene lookup returns CDR1 SQVTM and CDR2 ANQGSEA. A total of 12 residues make up the CDR3, ends included. The CDR3 spells CSVERTGELFFF.

This clonotype was seen at least ten times. The rearrangement joins TRBV2 to TRBJ1-2; D might be TRBD1 (5 bases). Germline V gene sequence: CDR1 SNHLY, CDR2 FYNNEI. V dropped 0 bases and J dropped 3 bases, with 8 bases sitting between them. The CDR3 runs 14 residues. The CDR3 DNA reads TGTGCCAGCAGTGAAGCAGGGGACGACTATGGCTACACCTTC. Protein product: CASSEAGDDYGYTF.

At least ten counts were recorded for this clonotype. The V gene is TRBV18, the J gene TRBJ2-1; unclear D gene. Trimming shortened V by 0 bases and J by 0 bases, and 15 bases separated the two germline ends. CDR1 is KGHSH and CDR2 is LQKENI in the germline V gene. The CDR3 has 18 residues. The CDR3 reads CASSPPVLEPFSYNEQFF. DNA for the CDR3: TGTGCCAGCTCACCACCGGTGTTAGAACCCTTCTCCTACAATGAGCAGTTCTTC.

This clonotype was seen many times. This chain connects TRBV5-6 to TRBJ1-4; no reliable D call. With 0 bases removed from V and 0 bases from J, the gap between germline ends came to 9 bases. In germline, CDR1 is SGHDT, CDR2 YYEEEE. This CDR3 comprises 16 residues. The chain's CDR3 is CASSLGTRPTNEKLFF. In DNA, the CDR3 is TGTGCCAGCAGCTTGGGGACGCGGCCAACTAATGAAAAACTGTTTTTT.

V and J are TRBV11-2 and TRBJ1-2; 7 bases align to TRBD1. This CDR3 comprises 13 residues. V was clipped by 4 bases and J by 5 bases; unmatched bases: 4. Looked up from germline, CDR1 is SGHAT and CDR2 is FQNNGV. CDR3 nucleotide sequence: TGTGCCAGCAGCTCCGGACAGGATTATGGCTACACCTTC. It translates to CASSSGQDYGYTF.

This clonotype was seen many times. CDR3 sequence: CASKRARGNEQFF. CDR3 nucleotides: TGTGCCAGCAAGCGAGCACGCGGGAATGAGCAGTTCTTC. The V call is TRBV2, the J call TRBJ2-1; a weak D match, TRBD2 (5 bases). Germline V lookup: CDR1 SNHLY, CDR2 FYNNEI. The V end lost 7 bases, the J end lost 7 bases, and 14 bases lay between the germline ends. This CDR3 region has 13 residues.

This clonotype was counted at least ten times. The chain uses TRBV9 and TRBJ1-6; 7 positions agree with TRBD1. Germline lookup yields CDR1 SGDLS and CDR2 YYNGEE. The CDR3 spans 16 residues. The V gene end was trimmed by 3 bases and the J gene end by 7 bases; junction bases not matched to a gene: 10. CDR3 sequence reads: CASSARVDRRNSPLHF. CDR3 DNA sequence: TGTGCCAGCAGCGCGAGGGTGGACAGGAGGAATTCACCCCTCCACTTT.